The text below deals with one T cell receptor (beta chain). Its antigen is not identified. The data belong to a study of neoadjuvant nivolumab and ipilimumab in lung cancer. Findings of the study overall: Only two of four nivolumab-treated tumors gained richness and clonality by surgery. TCR clonality did not significantly correlate with pathologic tumor regression. Compared with tumor-adjacent uninvolved lung, resected tumors showed greater richness and clonality. Resected-tumor TCR richness correlated positively with pretherapy blood richness.

TCRdb's copy holds only in-frame clones and misses some; the assay was immunoSEQ multiplex PCR. The sample shows about 26,000 clones, approximately 84% of them seen only once. Germline CDR1 and CDR2: SGHNT and YYREEE (reference sequence). The ends lost 0 bases at V and 0 bases at J; junction bases unmatched: 5. This CDR3 region has 17 residues. The clonotype originates from an adult with non-small cell lung cancer. The chain links TRBV5-4 to TRBJ2-2, with 7 nucleotides matching TRBD2. The starting material was peripheral blood, obtained before neoadjuvant nivolumab, alone or with ipilimumab. CDR3 loop: CASSLGSRGANTGELFF. The CDR3 nucleotides read TGTGCCAGCAGCTTGGGTAGTCGGGGGGCGAACACCGGGGAGCTGTTTTTT. Combining the CDR3 with reference TRBV5-4 and TRBJ2-2 gives the whole variable domain ETGVTQSPTHLIKTRGQQVTLRCSSQSGHNTVSWYQQALGQGPQFIFQYYREEENGRGNFPPRFSGLQFPNYSSELNVNALELDDSALYLCASSLGSRGANTGELFFGEGSRLTVL.